These 10 T cell receptor beta chains came from one sample sequenced in a study of blood T cell repertoires in COVID-19. Libraries were prepared by immunoSEQ multiplex PCR; TCRdb keeps only in-frame clonotypes and omits some of them. The sample has roughly 140,000 clones, 80% to 90% seen once. Sequencing used peripheral blood. These receptors were collected from a man between 65 and 79 years old with acute or convalescent COVID-19.

The J gene is TRBJ2-5, the V gene TRBV24-1, with 7 bases matching TRBD1. Germline CDR1 and CDR2: KGHDR and SFDVKD. The V segment lost 4 bases and the J segment 5 bases; nucleotides outside the gene matches: 12. The CDR3 consists of 16 residues. As DNA, the CDR3 is TGTGCCACCAGTGACACAGGGGCGTCTGGACTGGAGACCCAGTACTTC. Protein: CATSDTGASGLETQYF.

The rearrangement joins TRBV5-1 to TRBJ2-2, with 7 bases aligning to TRBD2. In germline, CDR1 is SGHRS, CDR2 YFSETQ. V gave up 4 bases and J gave up 2 bases; unmatched junction bases: 5. This CDR3 comprises 15 residues. The CDR3 loop is CASSPTAGNTGELFF. DNA of the CDR3: TGCGCCAGCAGCCCCACAGCGGGAAACACCGGGGAGCTGTTTTTT. The full variable domain, completed using reference TRBV5-1 and TRBJ2-2, is KAGVTQTPRYLIKTRGQQVTLSCSPISGHRSVSWYQQTPGQGLQFLFEYFSETQRNKGNFPGRFSGRQFSNSRSEMNVSTLELGDSALYLCASSPTAGNTGELFFGEGSRLTVL.

The chain is built from TRBV5-6 and TRBJ1-2; TRBD1 is a possible D gene (6 bases). This CDR3 comprises 12 residues. Germline CDR1 is SGHDT and CDR2 is YYEEEE. Trimming cost V 5 bases and J 4 bases, with 9 bases left between them. The CDR3 loop reads CASRQGGYGYTF. The CDR3 bases are TGTGCCAGCAGACAGGGTGGCTATGGCTACACCTTC.

In its sample, this clone was seen a few times. This chain uses TRBV20-1 with TRBJ2-1; no clear D gene. The V end lost 3 bases, the J end lost 0 bases, and 9 bases lay between the germline ends. Germline assignment: CDR1 DFQATT and CDR2 SNEGSKA (reference sequence). The CDR3 extends over 14 amino acids. This CDR3 is CSASIGFSYNEQFF. The CDR3 region has the DNA TGCAGTGCTAGTATCGGGTTCTCCTACAATGAGCAGTTCTTC.

The chain recombines TRBV7-3 with TRBJ2-2; 9 bases map to TRBD2. Germline CDR1 reads SGHTA; CDR2 reads FQGTGA. The CDR3 has 16 residues. V gave up 1 base and J gave up 5 bases; unmatched junction bases: 5. DNA for the CDR3: TGTGCCAGCAGCTTAATGGCTAGCGGGACAACCGGGGAGCTGTTTTTT. Protein: CASSLMASGTTGELFF. The variable domain in full, with the rest retrieved from reference TRBV7-3 and TRBJ2-2, is GAGVSQTPSNKVTEKGKYVELRCDPISGHTALYWYRQSLGQGPEFLIYFQGTGAADDSGLPNDRFFAVRPEGSVSTLKIQRTERGDSAVYLCASSLMASGTTGELFFGEGSRLTVL.

The chain uses TRBV28 and TRBJ1-5, with D perhaps TRBD1 (6 bases). Per the germline V gene, CDR1 is MDHEN and CDR2 is SYDVKM. This CDR3 is built from 17 residues. V lost 5 bases and J 3 bases, leaving 20 bases between the germline ends. CDR3 in amino acids: CASSPTAPGQINQPQHF. The CDR3 nucleotides are TGTGCCAGCAGTCCGACCGCCCCTGGACAGATCAATCAGCCCCAGCATTTT.

This clone has more than one count but fewer than ten. This sequence joins TRBV5-1 and TRBJ2-7, with D possibly being TRBD1 (6 bases). CDR1 is SGHRS and CDR2 is YFSETQ in the germline V gene. The CDR3 consists of 14 residues. V was pared by 0 bases and J by 4 bases, with 11 bases between. In DNA form, the CDR3 reads TGCGCCAGCAGCTTGGAGGGCAGGGGTTACGAGCAGTACTTC. Protein sequence: CASSLEGRGYEQYF.

The V gene is TRBV14, the J gene TRBJ2-3; D remains ambiguous. The CDR3 runs 13 residues. Trimming cost V 1 base and J 4 bases, with 6 bases left between them. CDR1 and CDR2 (germline): SGHDN, FVKESK. The CDR3 DNA is TGTGCCAGCAGCCAAGGTCTACCAGATACGCAGTATTTT. Protein: CASSQGLPDTQYF.

V is TRBV29-1 and J is TRBJ2-5; 9 nucleotides align to TRBD1. Looked up from germline, CDR1 is SQVTM and CDR2 is ANQGSEA. The CDR3 loop spans 14 amino acids. The V and J ends lost 4 bases and 0 bases, in that order; junction bases with no gene match: 3. CDR3 sequence reads: CSVATGGHQETQYF. The CDR3 DNA reads as TGCAGCGTTGCAACAGGGGGCCACCAAGAGACCCAGTACTTC.

The rearrangement uses TRBV28 and TRBJ1-1; D not resolved. Germline assignment: CDR1 MDHEN and CDR2 SYDVKM. This CDR3 has 12 amino acids. Trimming cost V 3 bases and J 3 bases, with 5 bases left between them. In nucleotides, the CDR3 is TGTGCCAGCAGTTTCGGGGACACTGAAGCTTTCTTT. It codes for CASSFGDTEAFF. Variable domain in full (rest from reference TRBV28 and TRBJ1-1): DVKVTQSSRYLVKRTGEKVFLECVQDMDHENMFWYRQDPGLGLRLIYFSYDVKMKEKGDIPEGYSVSREKKERFSLILESASTNQTSMYLCASSFGDTEAFFGQGTRLTVV.